Listed below are T cell receptor beta chains from one sample, sequenced in a study of blood T cell repertoires in COVID-19. Measured with immunoSEQ multiplex PCR; TCRdb has only the in-frame clones, and not every one. The sample consists of about 6,800 clones, more than 85% of them appearing once. The material sequenced was peripheral blood. These receptors were collected from a human donor in a cohort sampled during active COVID-19. Both conserved end residues are part of each CDR3.

V gene	J gene	CDR3 protein
TRBV30	TRBJ1-2	CAWSRDRGGRGYTF
TRBV19	TRBJ2-2	CASSGTGATGELFF
TRBV18	TRBJ2-7	CASSPVETGASYEQYF
TRBV2	TRBJ2-1	CASSGLSGGSSYNEQFF
TRBV20-1	TRBJ2-3	CSASISAGASGTQYF
TRBV7-3	TRBJ2-2	CASSSGGLADTGELFF
TRBV6-5	TRBJ1-5	CASGRGQGNQPQHF
TRBV6-1	TRBJ1-1	CASSEAPLNTEAFF
TRBV6-2/TRBV6-3	TRBJ2-3	CASSHTDTQYF
TRBV5-1	TRBJ2-5	CASSSRDSGRETQYF
TRBV3-1/TRBV3-2	TRBJ2-1	CASSQDQGTGDYNEQFF
TRBV5-1	TRBJ2-7	CASSLTQSDEQYF
TRBV6-2/TRBV6-3	TRBJ2-1	CASSYEKGLAGVGRNEQFF